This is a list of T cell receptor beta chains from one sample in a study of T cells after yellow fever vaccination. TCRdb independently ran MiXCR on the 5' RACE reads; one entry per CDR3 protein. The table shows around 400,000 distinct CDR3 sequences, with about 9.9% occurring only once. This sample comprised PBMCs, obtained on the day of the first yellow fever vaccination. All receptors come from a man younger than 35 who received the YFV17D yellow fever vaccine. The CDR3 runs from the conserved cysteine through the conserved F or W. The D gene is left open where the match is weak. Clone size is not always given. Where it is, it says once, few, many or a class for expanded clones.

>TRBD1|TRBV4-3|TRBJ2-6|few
CASSQELPGQGAGANVLTF
TGCGCCAGCAGCCAAGAGCTTCCGGGACAGGGGGCCGGGGCCAACGTCCTGACTTTC
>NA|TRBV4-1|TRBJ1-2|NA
CASSQGTYDGYTF
TGCGCCAGCAGCCAAGGCACGTACGATGGCTACACCTTC
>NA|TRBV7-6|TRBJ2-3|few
CASSLVSGYTDTQYF
TGTGCCAGCAGCTTAGTTTCAGGCTACACAGATACGCAGTATTTT
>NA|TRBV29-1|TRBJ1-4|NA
CSVVQGPNEKLFF
TGCAGCGTTGTCCAAGGGCCTAATGAAAAACTGTTTTTT
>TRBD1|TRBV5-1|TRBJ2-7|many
CASSLDQGAEQYF
TGCGCCAGCAGCTTGGATCAGGGGGCCGAGCAGTACTTC
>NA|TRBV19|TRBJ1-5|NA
CASNFATLNQPQHF
TGTGCCAGTAATTTTGCAACTCTCAATCAGCCCCAGCATTTT
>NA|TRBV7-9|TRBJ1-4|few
CASSSTRGKTNEKLFF
TGTGCCAGCAGCTCCACGAGAGGGAAAACTAATGAAAAACTGTTTTTT
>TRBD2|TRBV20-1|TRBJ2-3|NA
CSGKSGVTTDTQYF
TGCAGTGGTAAAAGCGGGGTAACCACAGATACGCAGTATTTT
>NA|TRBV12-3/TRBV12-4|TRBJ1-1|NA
CASGPGQPNTEAFF
TGTGCCAGCGGGCCGGGACAACCGAACACTGAAGCTTTCTTT
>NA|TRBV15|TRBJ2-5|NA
CATSREGWAGQETQYF
TGTGCCACCAGCAGAGAGGGGTGGGCAGGTCAAGAGACCCAGTACTTC
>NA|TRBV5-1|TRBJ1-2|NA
CASGTTNYGYTF
TGCGCCAGCGGCACGACTAACTATGGCTACACCTTC
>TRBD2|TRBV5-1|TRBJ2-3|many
CASSQEGLAGVKPDTQYF
TGCGCCAGCAGCCAAGAGGGACTAGCGGGGGTCAAACCAGATACGCAGTATTTT
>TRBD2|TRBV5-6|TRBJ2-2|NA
CASSLERGVIGELFF
TGTGCCAGCAGCTTGGAGCGGGGGGTCATCGGGGAGCTGTTTTTT
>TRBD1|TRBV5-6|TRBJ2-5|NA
CASSLGRTGETQYF
TGTGCCAGCAGCTTGGGGAGGACAGGCGAGACCCAGTACTTC
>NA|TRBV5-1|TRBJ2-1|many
CASSWSVGGGEQFF
TGCGCCAGCAGCTGGAGCGTGGGGGGTGGTGAGCAGTTCTTC
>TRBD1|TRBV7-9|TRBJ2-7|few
CASSLSVVDRSYEQYF
TGTGCCAGCAGCTTATCGGTTGTGGACAGGTCCTACGAGCAGTACTTC
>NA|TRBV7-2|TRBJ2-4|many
CASSSLRRDIQYF
TGTGCCAGCAGCTCCCTACGAAGGGACATTCAGTACTTC
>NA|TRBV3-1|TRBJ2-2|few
CASSQGRGELFF
TGTGCCAGCAGCCAAGGACGCGGGGAGCTGTTTTTT
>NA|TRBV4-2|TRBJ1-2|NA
CASSQENSRAYGYTF
TGTGCCAGCAGCCAAGAAAACAGCCGAGCCTATGGCTACACCTTC
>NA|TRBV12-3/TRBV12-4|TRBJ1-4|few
CASSLSGREKLFF
TGTGCCAGCAGTTTATCAGGGAGAGAAAAACTGTTTTTT
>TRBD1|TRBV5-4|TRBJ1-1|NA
CASSPTGTGRIEAFF
TGTGCCAGCAGCCCGACAGGGACAGGGAGGATTGAAGCTTTCTTT
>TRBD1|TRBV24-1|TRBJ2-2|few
CATSLTGTGGNGELFF
TGTGCCACCAGTCTGACCGGGACAGGGGGGAACGGGGAGCTGTTTTTT
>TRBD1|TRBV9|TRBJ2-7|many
CASSSGQGTYEQYF
TGTGCCAGCAGCTCGGGACAGGGGACCTACGAGCAGTACTTC
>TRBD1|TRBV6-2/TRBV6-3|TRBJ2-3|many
CASRYAQGASLVESTDTQYF
TGTGCCAGCAGATACGCACAGGGGGCCTCCCTAGTGGAGAGCACAGATACGCAGTATTTT
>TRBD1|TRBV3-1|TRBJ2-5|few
CASSLQGTSQETQYF
TGTGCCAGCAGCCTACAGGGGACGTCCCAAGAGACCCAGTACTTC
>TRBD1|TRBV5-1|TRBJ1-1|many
CASSSGGRNTEAFF
TGCGCCAGCAGCTCAGGGGGCCGGAACACTGAAGCTTTCTTT
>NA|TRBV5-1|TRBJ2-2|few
CASTSRGGETGELFF
TGCGCCAGCACCTCTCGGGGCGGGGAAACCGGGGAGCTGTTTTTT
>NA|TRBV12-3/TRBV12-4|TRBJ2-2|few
CASSPVNSGELFF
TGTGCCAGCAGCCCTGTCAACAGCGGGGAGCTGTTTTTT
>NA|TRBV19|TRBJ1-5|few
CASSTPYRHQPQHF
TGTGCCAGTAGTACCCCCTACAGGCATCAGCCCCAGCATTTT
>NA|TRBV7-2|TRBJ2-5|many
CASSPPGALQETQYF
TGTGCCAGCAGCCCTCCAGGAGCCCTCCAAGAGACCCAGTACTTC
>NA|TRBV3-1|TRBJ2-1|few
CASSQGRPGGNEQFF
TGTGCCAGCAGCCAAGGCCGCCCAGGGGGGAATGAGCAGTTCTTC
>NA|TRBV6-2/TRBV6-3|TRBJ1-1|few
CASSYNPALTEAFF
TGTGCCAGCAGTTACAATCCAGCGCTGACTGAAGCTTTCTTT
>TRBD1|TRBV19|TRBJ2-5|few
CASSINRGAQETQYF
TGTGCCAGTAGTATCAACAGGGGGGCACAAGAGACCCAGTACTTC
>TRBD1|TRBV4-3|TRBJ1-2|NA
CASSPLAKWDRGQANYGYTF
TGCGCCAGCAGCCCATTGGCAAAGTGGGACAGGGGGCAAGCTAACTATGGCTACACCTTC
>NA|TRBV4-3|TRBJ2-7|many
CASSFVGEAYEQYF
TGCGCCAGCAGCTTTGTGGGGGAGGCCTACGAGCAGTACTTC
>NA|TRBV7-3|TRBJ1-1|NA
CASSDRGATNTEAFF
TGTGCCAGCAGCGATCGTGGCGCTACGAACACTGAAGCTTTCTTT
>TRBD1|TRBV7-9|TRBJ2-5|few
CASSFPGGSEETQYF
TGTGCCAGCAGCTTCCCAGGGGGCTCCGAAGAGACCCAGTACTTC
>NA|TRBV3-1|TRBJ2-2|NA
CASSQFLVTGELFF
TGTGCCAGCAGCCAATTTCTGGTCACCGGGGAGCTGTTTTTT
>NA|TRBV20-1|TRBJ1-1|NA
CSARAGATDTEAFF
TGCAGTGCTAGAGCAGGGGCAACGGACACTGAAGCTTTCTTT
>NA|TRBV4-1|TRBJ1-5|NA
CASSQEPPGQGQPQHF
TGCGCCAGCAGCCAGGAGCCCCCGGGGCAAGGTCAGCCCCAGCATTTT
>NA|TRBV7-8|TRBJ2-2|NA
CASRNTNTGVLFF
TGTGCCAGCAGGAACACGAACACCGGGGTGCTGTTTTTT
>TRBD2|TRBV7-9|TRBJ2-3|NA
CASSFSLAGGTDTQYF
TGTGCCAGCAGCTTCTCACTAGCGGGGGGCACAGATACGCAGTATTTT
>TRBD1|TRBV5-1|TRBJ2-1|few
CASSYPQGVYNEQFF
TGCGCCAGCAGCTACCCACAGGGGGTCTACAATGAGCAGTTCTTC
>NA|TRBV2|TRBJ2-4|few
CASSVYQGGGKNIQYF
TGTGCCAGCAGTGTGTATCAGGGGGGTGGGAAAAACATTCAGTACTTC
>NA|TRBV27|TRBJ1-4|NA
CASSLGAGLDEKLFF
TGTGCCAGCAGTTTAGGGGCGGGGTTGGATGAAAAACTGTTTTTT
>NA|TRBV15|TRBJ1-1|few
CATSRGGTPNTEAFF
TGTGCCACCAGCAGGGGAGGGACACCGAACACTGAAGCTTTCTTT
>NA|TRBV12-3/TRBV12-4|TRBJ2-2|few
CASSFWRGRVTGELFF
TGTGCCAGCAGTTTCTGGAGGGGGCGCGTCACCGGGGAGCTGTTTTTT
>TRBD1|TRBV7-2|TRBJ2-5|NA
CASSFPGTAEETQYF
TGTGCCAGCAGCTTCCCCGGGACAGCTGAAGAGACCCAGTACTTC
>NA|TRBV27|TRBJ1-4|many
CASSPWGEAGEKLFF
TGTGCCAGCAGTCCCTGGGGGGAGGCAGGGGAAAAACTGTTTTTT
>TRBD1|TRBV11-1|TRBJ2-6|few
CASSPKSSDRGFRGANVLTF
TGTGCCAGCAGCCCGAAGTCGTCGGACAGGGGGTTTAGAGGGGCCAACGTCCTGACTTTC
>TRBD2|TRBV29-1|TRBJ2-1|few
CSVDRLAGVSSYNEQFF
TGCAGCGTTGATCGGCTAGCGGGCGTAAGCTCCTACAATGAGCAGTTCTTC
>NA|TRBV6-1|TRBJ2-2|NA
CASRVLVVSPGELFF
TGTGCCAGTAGGGTCCTAGTTGTATCCCCCGGGGAGCTGTTTTTT
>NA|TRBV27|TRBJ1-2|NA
CASRRDGGYTF
TGTGCCAGCAGGAGGGACGGAGGCTACACCTTC